The 3 T cell receptor beta chains presented below share a single source sample, sequenced in a study of T cell responses to AZD1222 COVID-19 vaccine. Here immunoSEQ multiplex PCR was the method, and the copy in TCRdb shows in-frame clones only, minus some. The sample contains 90,000 to 150,000 clones, about 85% of which appear only once. Source: peripheral blood, taken 28 days after the second AZD1222 dose. These receptors came from an adult who received the AZD1222 COVID-19 vaccine.

The chain links TRBV6-2 or TRBV6-3 to TRBJ1-2; TRBD1 is a possible D gene (6 bases). The CDR3 loop spans 15 amino acids. Trimming removed 5 bases from V and 0 bases from J, with 13 bases in between. Germline CDR1 MNHEY, CDR2 SVGEGT. The DNA for the CDR3 is TGTGCCAGCAGTCTACAGACAGGACCTAACTATGGCTACACCTTC. Translated: CASSLQTGPNYGYTF.

The rearrangement links TRBV19 to TRBJ1-6; D is perhaps TRBD1 (5 bases). Deletions cut 7 bases from V and 7 bases from J, with 11 bases between. The CDR3 length is 13 residues. Per the germline V gene, CDR1 is LNHDA and CDR2 is SQIVND (reference sequence). DNA for the CDR3: TGTGCCAGTACTGTCGGGACGAATTCACCCCTCCACTTT. Translated: CASTVGTNSPLHF.

The chain carries TRBV7-2 and TRBJ1-4; 7 positions agree with TRBD1. V shed 5 bases, J shed 6 bases, and the junction held 6 bases outside the gene matches. This CDR3 region has 14 residues. CDR1 and CDR2 from the germline V gene are SGHTA and FQGNSA. CDR3 in amino acids: CASSPRGEDEKLFF. The CDR3 nucleotides read TGTGCCAGCAGCCCCAGGGGGGAAGATGAAAAACTGTTTTTT.